This entry lists 4 T cell receptor beta chains sequenced from one sample in a study of T-cell reconstitution after alpha-beta-depleted transplantation in children. Unique molecular identifiers were used in preparing the TCRbeta library. A single record per CDR3 protein comes from TCRdb applying MiXCR to the PCR reads. Of around 94,000 distinct CDR3 sequences listed, about 6% are singletons. The source was PBMCs, mostly from graft donor cells, collected 60 days after TCRalphabeta/CD19-depleted stem cell transplant. Every receptor here comes from a female patient aged 2 to 10 who had a stem cell transplant for Fanconi anemia, so the T cells may come from the graft donor.

CDR3 amino acids: CSARDGLAGVGAAETQYF. The CDR3 DNA sequence: TGCAGTGCTAGAGATGGGCTAGCGGGAGTTGGGGCGGCAGAGACCCAGTACTTC. This sequence joins TRBV20-1 and TRBJ2-5; 10 bases agree with TRBD2. The CDR3 runs 18 residues. Unmatched junction bases numbered 14, after V lost 0 bases and J lost 4 bases. CDR1 and CDR2 from the germline V gene are DFQATT and SNEGSKA (reference sequence).

In this sample, this clonotype turned up a few times. This chain joins TRBV20-1 and TRBJ2-5, with D perhaps matching TRBD2 (6 bases). The CDR3 consists of 12 residues. V lost 6 bases and J lost 1, with 9 bases in between. Germline V lookup: CDR1 DFQATT, CDR2 SNEGSKA (reference sequence). This chain's CDR3 is CSARDSQETQYF. Here the CDR3 DNA reads TGCAGTGCGAGGGACTCCCAAGAGACCCAGTACTTC.

The chain is built from TRBV7-2 and TRBJ2-7; TRBD2 matches at 9 bases. The V segment lost 1 base and the J segment 3 bases; nucleotides outside the gene matches: 7. The CDR3 totals 16 residues. Germline V gene data show CDR1 as SGHTA and CDR2 as FQGNSA. CDR3 bases: TGTGCCAGCAGCTTAGTGCCAGCGGGGGGTGGCTACGAGCAGTACTTC. This encodes CASSLVPAGGGYEQYF.

There are many counts of this clonotype. The chain links TRBV28 to TRBJ2-3; D possibly uses TRBD1 or TRBD2 (5 bases each). The CDR3 covers 13 residues. The germline CDR1 and CDR2 sequences are MDHEN and SYDVKM. The V and J ends lost 0 bases and 4 bases respectively, with 5 bases between them. DNA for the CDR3: TGTGCCAGCAGTTTATGGGGGGCAGATACGCAGTATTTT. Translated: CASSLWGADTQYF.